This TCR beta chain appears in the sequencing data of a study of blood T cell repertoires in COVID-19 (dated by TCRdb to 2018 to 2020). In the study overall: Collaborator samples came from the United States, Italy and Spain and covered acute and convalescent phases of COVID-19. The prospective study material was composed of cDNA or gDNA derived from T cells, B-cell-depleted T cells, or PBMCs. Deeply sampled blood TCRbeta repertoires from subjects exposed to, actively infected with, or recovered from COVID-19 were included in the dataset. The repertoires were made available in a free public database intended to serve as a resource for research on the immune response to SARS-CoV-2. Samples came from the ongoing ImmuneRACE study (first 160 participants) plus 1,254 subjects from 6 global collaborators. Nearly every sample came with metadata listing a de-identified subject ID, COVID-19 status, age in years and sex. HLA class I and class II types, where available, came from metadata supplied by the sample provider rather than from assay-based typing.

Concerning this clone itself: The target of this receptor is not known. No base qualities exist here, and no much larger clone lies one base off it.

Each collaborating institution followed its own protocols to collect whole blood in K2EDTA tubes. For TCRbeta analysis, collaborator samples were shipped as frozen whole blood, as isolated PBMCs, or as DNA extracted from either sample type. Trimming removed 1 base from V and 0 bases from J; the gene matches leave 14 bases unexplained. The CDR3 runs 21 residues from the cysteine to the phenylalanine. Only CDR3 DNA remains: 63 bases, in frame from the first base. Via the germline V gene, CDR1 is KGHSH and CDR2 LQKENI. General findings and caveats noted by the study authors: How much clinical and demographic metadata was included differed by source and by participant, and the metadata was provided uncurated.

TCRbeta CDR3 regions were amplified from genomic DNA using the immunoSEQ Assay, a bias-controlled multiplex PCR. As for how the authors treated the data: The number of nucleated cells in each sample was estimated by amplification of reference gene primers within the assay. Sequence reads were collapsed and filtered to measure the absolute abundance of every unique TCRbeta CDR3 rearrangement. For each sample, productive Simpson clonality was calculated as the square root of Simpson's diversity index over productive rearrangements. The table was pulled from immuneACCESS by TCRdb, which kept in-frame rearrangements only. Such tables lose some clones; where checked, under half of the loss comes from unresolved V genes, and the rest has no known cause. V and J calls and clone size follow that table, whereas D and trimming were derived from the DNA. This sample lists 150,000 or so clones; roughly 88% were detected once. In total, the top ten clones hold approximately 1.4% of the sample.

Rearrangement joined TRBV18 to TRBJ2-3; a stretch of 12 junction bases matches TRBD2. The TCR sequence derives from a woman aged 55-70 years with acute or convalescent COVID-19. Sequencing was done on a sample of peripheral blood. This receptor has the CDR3 CASSPRPTGTSGFMSTDTQYF. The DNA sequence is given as TGTGCCAGCTCACCACGTCCCACCGGGACTAGCGGGTTCATGAGCACAGATACGCAGTATTTT.